This entry features one TCR beta chain sequence. This CDR3 has 16 residues. This entry is derived from a study of blood T cell repertoires in COVID-19. Study background: The study drew acute and convalescent COVID-19 samples from the United States, Italy and Spain. Sources were T cells, B-cell-depleted T cells, or PBMCs; the material itself was cDNA or gDNA.

TCRdb's copy holds only in-frame clones and misses some; the assay was immunoSEQ multiplex PCR. The repertoire holds approximately 65,000 clones, 79% seen once, with 20% in the top ten. The clonotype was recovered from a woman aged 80 or over with active or convalescent COVID-19. Material for sequencing was peripheral blood. The V and J genes are TRBV21-1 and TRBJ1-2; TRBD1 reflects the table's D call only, with no check against the DNA. TRBV21-1 is noted as a pseudogene. CDR3 sequence: CASSRGSPSHLYGYTF. As DNA, the CDR3 is TGTGCCAGCAGTAGGGGTAGCCCTTCCCATCTCTATGGCTACACCTTC.